This passage covers 27 T cell receptor beta chains from one sample sequenced in a study of blood T cell repertoires in COVID-19 (dated by TCRdb to about 2020). The library was generated by the immunoSEQ multiplex PCR assay. In its TCRdb copy, this immuneACCESS table keeps in-frame sequences only and misses some clones. Where compared with another copy, unresolved V genes explain less than half of these, and the others have no known cause. Within this sample are 70,000 to 80,000 clones, with nearly 80% of them counted one time only. Less than 15% of the sample lies in the top ten. Sequenced input: peripheral blood. These receptors were collected from a human donor in a cohort sampled during active COVID-19.

V is TRBV4-3 and J is TRBJ1-4; TRBD1 might be the D (6 bases). Germline CDR1 reads LGHNA; CDR2 reads YSLEER. The CDR3 is 16 residues long. The ends were cut back, 4 bases at V and 2 bases at J, with 14 bases in the middle. The CDR3 nucleotides are TGCGCCAGCAGCCGAAATGGGGGCCGTACTAATGAAAAACTGTTTTTT. Translation gives CASSRNGGRTNEKLFF.

The rearrangement uses TRBV7-2 and TRBJ2-1; D is unclear. The CDR3 is 15 amino acids. V was clipped by 5 bases and J by 0 bases, with 11 bases between them. The germline gives CDR1 SGHTA, CDR2 FQGNSA. The CDR3 DNA reads as TGTGCCAGCAGCGTAAGCCAATACTCCTACAATGAGCAGTTCTTC. This translates into CASSVSQYSYNEQFF. The full variable domain, its missing parts supplied by reference TRBV7-2 and TRBJ2-1, is GAGVSQSPSNKVTEKGKDVELRCDPISGHTALYWYRQSLGQGLEFLIYFQGNSAPDKSGLPSDRFSAERTGGSVSTLTIQRTQQEDSAVYLCASSVSQYSYNEQFFGPGTRLTVL.

Of note for this clone: Other nucleotide sequences from this sample produce the same CDR3. V gene TRBV6-5 combines with J gene TRBJ1-1, with TRBD1 as a possible D gene (6 bases). The CDR3 runs to 16 residues. Deletions cut 2 bases from V and 1 base from J, with 14 bases between. Germline V gene lookup returns CDR1 MNHEY and CDR2 SVGAGI. CDR3 coding DNA: TGTGCCAGCAGTTACGAGCCAGGGGTCAGGAACACTGAAGCTTTCTTT. Amino acid sequence: CASSYEPGVRNTEAFF.

J is TRBJ2-7 and V is TRBV2; 8 nucleotides agree with TRBD2. There are 15 residues in the CDR3. CDR1 is SNHLY, CDR2 FYNNEI, per germline. V was clipped by 5 bases and J by 0 bases; unmatched bases: 6. Here the CDR3 reads CASSNSGDYSYEQYV. For the CDR3, the DNA is TGTGCCAGCAGTAATAGCGGGGACTACTCCTACGAGCAGTACGTC.

The chain carries TRBV7-2 and TRBJ2-3; 8 positions match TRBD1. Germline trimming cut 5 bases from V and 1 base from J; bases unmatched to any gene: 2. The CDR3 has 14 residues. Germline assignment: CDR1 SGHTA and CDR2 FQGNSA. The CDR3 here is CASSPTGGTDTQYF. For the CDR3, the DNA is TGTGCCAGCAGCCCGACAGGGGGCACAGATACGCAGTATTTT. Variable domain in full (rest from reference TRBV7-2 and TRBJ2-3): GAGVSQSPSNKVTEKGKDVELRCDPISGHTALYWYRQSLGQGLEFLIYFQGNSAPDKSGLPSDRFSAERTGGSVSTLTIQRTQQEDSAVYLCASSPTGGTDTQYFGPGTRLTVL.

This clone was recorded only once. V gene TRBV27 combines with J gene TRBJ2-6; maybe TRBD1 (5 bases). The CDR3 is 18 residues long. CDR1 MNHEY and CDR2 SMNVEV come from the germline V gene (reference sequence). The germline V and J ends were trimmed by 5 bases and 3 bases, with 20 bases remaining between them. Here the CDR3 reads CASSPVSDKSGGANVLTF. The CDR3 DNA follows: TGTGCCAGCAGTCCCGTTTCGGACAAGTCGGGTGGGGCCAACGTCCTGACTTTC.

The genes are TRBV28 and TRBJ1-3; D unresolved. In germline, CDR1 is MDHEN, CDR2 SYDVKM. The CDR3 sequence is 14 residues long. Deletions cut 2 bases from V and 1 base from J, with 6 bases between. The CDR3 DNA reads TGTGCCAGCAGTTTAAGCGGGTCTGGAAACACCATATATTTT. Translation gives CASSLSGSGNTIYF.

The chain carries TRBV7-8 and TRBJ1-5; tentative D call: TRBD1 (6 bases). This CDR3 has 16 residues. Trimming took off 5 bases at V and 5 bases at J, with 19 bases between the two ends. Germline CDR1 reads SGHVS; CDR2 reads FQNEAQ. CDR3 residues: CASSQRQAPPHQPQHF. CDR3 DNA sequence: TGTGCCAGCAGCCAAAGACAGGCCCCTCCACATCAGCCCCAGCATTTT. The variable domain in full, with the rest retrieved from reference TRBV7-8 and TRBJ1-5, is GAGVSQSPRYKVAKRGQDVALRCDPISGHVSLFWYQQALGQGPEFLTYFQNEAQLDKSGLPSDRFFAERPEGSVSTLKIQRTQQEDSAVYLCASSQRQAPPHQPQHFGDGTRLSIL.

V and J are TRBV6-6 and TRBJ1-6; D is unresolved. Germline V gene data show CDR1 as MNHNY and CDR2 as SVGAGI (reference sequence). Deletions cut 7 bases from V and 0 bases from J, with 13 bases between. The CDR3 has 16 amino acids. The CDR3 here is CASNPQKSSYNSPLHF. CDR3 sequence (DNA): TGTGCCAGCAATCCACAGAAAAGCTCCTATAATTCACCCCTCCACTTT.

The CDR3 spells CAWSVAGGGLDTQYF. CDR3 DNA: TGTGCCTGGAGTGTAGCGGGAGGAGGTTTAGATACGCAGTATTTT. The chain uses TRBV30 and TRBJ2-3; 9 bases align to TRBD2. V shed 0 bases, J shed 5 bases, and the junction held 6 bases outside the gene matches. This CDR3 has 15 amino acids. The germline V gene has CDR1 GTSNPN and CDR2 SVGIG (reference sequence).

The rearrangement joins TRBV11-3 to TRBJ2-6; D is possibly TRBD2 (5 bases). The CDR3 runs to 17 residues. Trimming removed 2 bases from V and 0 bases from J, with 11 bases in between. Germline V lookup: CDR1 SGHNT, CDR2 YENEEA. CDR3 nucleotide sequence: TGTGCCAGCAGCTTATCCGTGGGAGCCTCTGGGGCCAACGTCCTGACTTTC. It yields the protein CASSLSVGASGANVLTF.

This clone was seen a handful of times. This chain uses TRBV5-1 with TRBJ2-7; TRBD1 matches at 10 bases. After removal of 3 bases from V and 4 bases from J, the junction contained 7 bases not matched to a gene. The CDR3 consists of 15 residues. Germline V gene data show CDR1 as SGHRS and CDR2 as YFSETQ. The CDR3, as DNA: TGCGCCAGCAGCTCTACGACAGGGGGCGGATACGAGCAGTACTTC. Protein sequence: CASSSTTGGGYEQYF.

The chain uses TRBV7-2 and TRBJ2-7; TRBD2 matches at 8 bases. Per germline, CDR1 SGHTA and CDR2 FQGNSA. V trimming: 6 bases; J trimming: 2 bases; junction bases outside the gene matches: 6. The length of the CDR3 is 14 residues. The CDR3: CASRRGGPPYEQYF. CDR3 nucleotide sequence: TGTGCCAGCAGACGGGGGGGGCCCCCCTACGAGCAGTACTTC.

This clone was counted a few times. The chain has TRBV2 and TRBJ1-2; no firm D call. Trimming took 4 bases from V and 0 from J, leaving 12 bases between them. The CDR3 consists of 15 residues. Germline CDR1 reads SNHLY; CDR2 reads FYNNEI. The CDR3 DNA reads TGTGCCAGCAGTGTTGTACAGTTAGCTAACTATGGCTACACCTTC. Translation: CASSVVQLANYGYTF.

The J gene is TRBJ1-2, the V gene TRBV27; TRBD1 matches 7 bases. This CDR3 is 16 amino acids long. In germline, CDR1 is MNHEY, CDR2 SMNVEV (reference sequence). The V and J ends lost 7 bases and 7 bases, in that order; junction bases with no gene match: 18. The CDR3 loop reads CASTLGGGALFSGYTF. Here the CDR3 DNA reads TGTGCCAGCACCCTAGGGGGCGGGGCGTTATTTTCTGGCTACACCTTC.

This clone was found once. The chain combines TRBV7-3 with TRBJ1-2; D may be TRBD1 (6 bases). CDR1 is SGHTA, CDR2 FQGTGA, per germline. V was pared by 6 bases and J by 2 bases, with 13 bases between. The CDR3 is 14 residues long. The CDR3 DNA is TGTGCCAGCAGTGCTACAGGGTCCAACTATGGCTACACCTTC. Protein: CASSATGSNYGYTF.

The chain combines TRBV24-1 with TRBJ2-5; TRBD2 aligns across 8 bases. Germline CDR1 KGHDR, CDR2 SFDVKD. The CDR3 totals 16 residues. J lost 2 bases, V lost 5 bases, and 9 bases had no gene match. The CDR3 DNA follows: TGTGCCACCAGTGGGTCCAAGCGGGGGCTACAAGAGACCCAGTACTTC. It is translated as CATSGSKRGLQETQYF.

V and J are TRBV13 and TRBJ1-4; TRBD1 might be the D (5 bases). The CDR3 is 15 residues long. The V end was cut by 4 bases, the J end by 7 bases, with 16 bases between. Germline V gene lookup returns CDR1 PRHDT and CDR2 FYEKMQ (reference sequence). CDR3 residues: CASSSRGAGGEKLFF. DNA for the CDR3: TGTGCCAGCAGCTCCCGAGGGGCGGGGGGTGAAAAACTGTTTTTT.

The chain is built from TRBV30 and TRBJ1-3; perhaps TRBD1 as D (6 bases). Germline CDR1 is GTSNPN and CDR2 is SVGIG (reference sequence). The V and J ends lost 3 bases and 4 bases respectively, with 16 bases between them. The CDR3 runs to 15 residues. DNA of the CDR3: TGTGCCTGGAGGGCAACAGGGTATCGAGGAAACACCATATATTTT. Its protein is CAWRATGYRGNTIYF.

This chain uses TRBV7-6 with TRBJ1-6; D is uncertain. V lost 1 base and J 8 bases, leaving 9 bases between the germline ends. The length of the CDR3 is 14 residues. Germline loops: CDR1 SGHVS, CDR2 FNYEAQ. The CDR3 protein is CASSLGGVDSPLHF. The CDR3, as DNA: TGTGCCAGCAGCTTAGGCGGCGTGGATTCACCCCTCCACTTT.

V usage is TRBV19 and J usage is TRBJ2-6; 7 bases line up with TRBD2. Germline loops: CDR1 LNHDA, CDR2 SQIVND (reference sequence). V lost 1 base and J lost 1; bases outside the gene matches: 4. CDR3 length: 17 amino acids. The CDR3 protein is CASSIVAGASGANVLTF. The CDR3 DNA reads TGTGCCAGTAGTATAGTGGCGGGAGCGTCTGGGGCCAACGTCCTGACTTTC.

This clone showed up just a few times. The rearrangement uses TRBV2 and TRBJ2-2, with D unresolved. This CDR3 region has 12 residues. CDR1 and CDR2 (germline): SNHLY, FYNNEI. V was trimmed by 5 bases and J by 4 bases, leaving 5 bases between them. In nucleotides, the CDR3 is TGTGCCAGCAGTCAGATCACCGGGGAGCTGTTTTTT. This gives the protein CASSQITGELFF.

V gene TRBV6-2 or TRBV6-3 combines with J gene TRBJ2-7, with D perhaps TRBD1 (6 bases). The V gene lost 4 bases and the J gene lost 5 bases, with 18 bases spanning the gap. The CDR3 covers 15 residues. The germline gives CDR1 MNHEY, CDR2 SVGEGT. CDR3 nucleotide sequence: TGTGCCAGCAGTTCCCACACCAGGGGTTCCAACGAGCAGTACGTC. It yields the protein CASSSHTRGSNEQYV.

The rearrangement links TRBV9 to TRBJ2-7; the D gene is possibly TRBD2 (6 bases). The CDR3 consists of 15 residues. Germline V lookup: CDR1 SGDLS, CDR2 YYNGEE. V was clipped by 0 bases and J by 1 base, with 11 bases between them. CDR3 region: CASSVGGDRSYEQYF. The CDR3 DNA reads as TGTGCCAGCAGCGTAGGGGGGGACCGTTCCTACGAGCAGTACTTC.

This clone occurred a few times. The chain couples TRBV4-1 to TRBJ2-7; no reliable D call. From germline, CDR1 is MGHRA and CDR2 YSYEKL. The V and J ends lost 1 base and 2 bases respectively, with 12 bases between them. This CDR3 comprises 15 residues. The CDR3 reads CASSQGAGYTYEQYF. The CDR3 region has the DNA TGCGCCAGCAGCCAAGGGGCAGGTTATACCTACGAGCAGTACTTC.

The chain joins TRBV2 to TRBJ2-3; 7 nucleotides align to TRBD1. The CDR3 has 15 residues. Germline V CDR1 and CDR2: SNHLY, FYNNEI. V gave up 10 bases and J gave up 2 bases; unmatched junction bases: 12. The DNA of the CDR3 is TGTGCCACCCGCCAACAGGGGACCCCCACAGATACGCAGTATTTT. Its protein product is CATRQQGTPTDTQYF.

The J gene is TRBJ1-5, the V gene TRBV6-6, with 8 nucleotides matching TRBD1. The CDR3 length is 16 residues. Germline V gene lookup returns CDR1 MNHNY and CDR2 SVGAGI (reference sequence). V lost 2 bases, J lost 2 bases, and 5 bases stayed unmatched. CDR3 protein: CASSYGQGGGNQPQHF. The CDR3 DNA reads as TGTGCCAGCAGTTACGGACAGGGCGGTGGCAATCAGCCCCAGCATTTT.